Listed here is a single T cell receptor beta chain. The data originate from a study of blood T cell repertoires in COVID-19. The overall study: Specimens from acute and convalescent COVID-19 originated in the United States, Italy and Spain.

Here immunoSEQ multiplex PCR was the method, and the copy in TCRdb shows in-frame clones only, minus some. The table shows 450,000 or so clones, with 90% occurring only once. CDR3 length: 16 amino acids. J gave up 3 bases and V 4 bases, and 5 bases lay outside the gene matches. Per the germline V gene, CDR1 is SGHTS and CDR2 is YDEGEE. Assignments of participants to cohorts depended upon their own reported clinical history. What the recovered Cohort 3 donors had was two negative PCRs, clearance, or symptom resolution. The gene calls are TRBV5-8 and TRBJ2-2, with 11 bases aligning to TRBD2. This clonotype was obtained from a man aged 18 to 35 who had recovered from COVID-19. The material sequenced was PBMCs or T cells enriched from blood (not recorded which). CDR3 DNA: TGTGCCAGCAGCAAGGGGACTAGCGGACACACCGGGGAGCTGTTTTTT. It codes for CASSKGTSGHTGELFF.